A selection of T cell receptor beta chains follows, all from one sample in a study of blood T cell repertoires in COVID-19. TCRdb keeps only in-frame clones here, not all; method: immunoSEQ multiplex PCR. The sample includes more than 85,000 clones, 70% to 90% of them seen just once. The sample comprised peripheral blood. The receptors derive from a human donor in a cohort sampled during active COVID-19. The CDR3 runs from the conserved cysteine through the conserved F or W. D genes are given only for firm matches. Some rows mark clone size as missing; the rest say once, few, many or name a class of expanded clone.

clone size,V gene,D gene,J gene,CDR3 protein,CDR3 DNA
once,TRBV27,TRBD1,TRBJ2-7,CASSLSWTGNYEQYF,TGTGCCAGCAGTTTATCTTGGACAGGGAACTACGAGCAGTACTTC
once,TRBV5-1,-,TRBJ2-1,CASSWTPLPSYNEQFF,TGCGCCAGCAGCTGGACACCTTTACCCTCCTACAATGAGCAGTTCTTC
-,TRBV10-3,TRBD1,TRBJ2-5,CAISVNRGQSFQETQYF,TGTGCCATCAGTGTTAATAGGGGACAGAGCTTCCAAGAGACCCAGTACTTC
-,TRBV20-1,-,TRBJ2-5,CSASLRGTQYF,TGCAGTGCTAGCCTCAGGGGGACCCAGTACTTC
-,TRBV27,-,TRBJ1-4,CASSRGGYRNEKLFF,TGTGCCAGCAGCAGAGGGGGTTACAGGAATGAAAAACTGTTTTTT
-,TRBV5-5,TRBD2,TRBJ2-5,CASSLVNSGSSVETQYF,TGTGCCAGCAGCTTGGTTAATAGCGGGAGTTCTGTGGAGACCCAGTACTTC
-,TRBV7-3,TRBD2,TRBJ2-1,CASSLAGGSNEQFF,TGTGCCAGCAGCTTAGCGGGGGGAAGTAATGAGCAGTTCTTC
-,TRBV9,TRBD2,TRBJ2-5,CASSGEGAGTQYF,TGTGCCAGCAGCGGGGAGGGTGCAGGGACCCAGTACTTC
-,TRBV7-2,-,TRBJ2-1,CASSVRRASNLEQFF,TGTGCCAGCAGCGTAAGGAGGGCCTCTAATCTTGAGCAGTTCTTC
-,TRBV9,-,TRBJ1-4,CASSVAWASNEKLFF,TGTGCCAGCAGCGTAGCATGGGCCTCTAATGAAAAACTGTTTTTT
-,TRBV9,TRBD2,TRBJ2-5,CASSPLTSGNQETQYF,TGTGCCAGCAGCCCCTTAACTAGCGGGAATCAAGAGACCCAGTACTTC
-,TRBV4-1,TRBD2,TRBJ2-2,CASSSPAGGKRGELFF,TGCGCCAGCAGCTCCCCAGCGGGAGGAAAAAGGGGGGAGCTGTTTTTT
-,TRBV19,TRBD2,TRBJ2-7,CASSHTRGTRVYEQYF,TGTGCCAGTAGCCACACGCGAGGGACTAGGGTCTACGAGCAGTACTTC
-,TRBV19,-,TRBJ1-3,CASSIWGRSSGNTIYF,TGTGCCAGTAGTATTTGGGGCCGAAGCTCTGGAAACACCATATATTTT
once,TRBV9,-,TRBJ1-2,CASSVVRTAYYGYTF,TGTGCCAGCAGCGTAGTCCGGACAGCCTACTATGGCTACACCTTC
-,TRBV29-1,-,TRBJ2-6,CSVEGTGVVAGANVLTF,TGCAGCGTTGAAGGAACAGGCGTGGTGGCTGGGGCCAACGTCCTGACTTTC
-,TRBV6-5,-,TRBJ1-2,CASSLYGEVYGYTF,TGTGCCAGCAGCTTATACGGAGAGGTCTATGGCTACACCTTC
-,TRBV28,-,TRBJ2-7,CASSLSPDSSYEQYF,TGTGCCAGCAGTTTGTCTCCGGACAGCTCCTACGAGCAGTACTTC
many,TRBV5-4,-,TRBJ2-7,CASSLELDTLTYEQYF,TGTGCCAGCAGCTTGGAACTGGACACACTTACCTACGAGCAGTACTTC
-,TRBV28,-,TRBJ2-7,CASRSSYEQYF,TGTGCCAGCAGGAGCTCCTACGAGCAGTACTTC
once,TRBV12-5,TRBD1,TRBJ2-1,CASGSQNRDRSNNEQFF,TGTGCTAGTGGTTCACAGAACCGGGACAGGTCAAACAATGAGCAGTTCTTC
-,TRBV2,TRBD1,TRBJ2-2,CASSESGTGGTGELFF,TGTGCCAGCAGCGAGTCCGGGACAGGGGGCACCGGGGAGCTGTTTTTT
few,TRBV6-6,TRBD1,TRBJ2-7,CASSRDRGTYEQYF,TGTGCCAGCAGCCGGGACAGGGGGACCTACGAGCAGTACTTC
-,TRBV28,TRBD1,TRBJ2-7,CASSPQGVSVPRTYEQYF,TGTGCCAGCAGCCCACAGGGGGTCTCGGTCCCCCGCACCTACGAGCAGTACTTC
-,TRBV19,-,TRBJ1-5,CASSPQHQPQHF,TGTGCCAGTAGTCCACAACATCAGCCCCAGCATTTT
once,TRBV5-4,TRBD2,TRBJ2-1,CASSLAGGPQFF,TGTGCCAGCAGCTTGGCGGGGGGGCCACAGTTCTTC
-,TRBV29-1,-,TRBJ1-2,CSVVLQGGKGYTF,TGCAGCGTTGTTTTGCAGGGCGGGAAAGGCTACACCTTC
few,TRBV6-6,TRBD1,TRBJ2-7,CASSPPGQGTYEQYF,TGTGCCAGCAGTCCCCCGGGACAGGGAACCTACGAGCAGTACTTC
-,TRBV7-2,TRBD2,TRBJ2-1,CASVGGGAQFF,TGTGCCAGCGTAGGCGGGGGGGCTCAGTTCTTC
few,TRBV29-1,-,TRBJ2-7,CSVRQSYEQYF,TGCAGCGTTAGACAAAGCTACGAGCAGTACTTC
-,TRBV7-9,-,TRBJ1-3,CASSPGGGRRNTIYF,TGTGCCAGCAGCCCCGGGGGGGGGCGGAGAAACACCATATATTTT
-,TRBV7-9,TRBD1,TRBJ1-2,CASSLEPGQDYGYTF,TGTGCCAGCAGCTTAGAGCCTGGACAGGACTATGGCTACACCTTC
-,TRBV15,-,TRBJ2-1,CATSRDRGTYNEQFF,TGTGCCACCAGCAGAGATCGGGGGACCTACAATGAGCAGTTCTTC
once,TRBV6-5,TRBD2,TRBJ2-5,CASRILAGGQETQYF,TGTGCCAGCAGAATTCTAGCGGGAGGCCAGGAGACCCAGTACTTC
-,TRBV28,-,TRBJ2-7,CASSPGLFEQYF,TGTGCCAGCAGCCCTGGCCTTTTCGAGCAGTACTTC
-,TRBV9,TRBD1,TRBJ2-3,CASSVTGQGAGDTQYF,TGTGCCAGCAGCGTAACGGGACAGGGGGCGGGAGATACGCAGTATTTT
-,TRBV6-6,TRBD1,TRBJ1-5,CASRGQGTGGNQPQHF,TGTGCCAGCAGAGGACAGGGGACCGGGGGCAATCAGCCCCAGCATTTT
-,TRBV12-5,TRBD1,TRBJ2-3,CASGDRGSDTQYF,TGTGCTAGTGGGGACAGGGGCTCAGATACGCAGTATTTT
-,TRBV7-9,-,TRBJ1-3,CASTNPGWSGNTIYF,TGTGCCAGCACAAATCCAGGGTGGTCTGGAAACACCATATATTTT
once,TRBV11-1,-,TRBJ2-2,CASSLDGLPGELFF,TGTGCCAGCAGCTTAGATGGCCTCCCCGGGGAGCTGTTTTTT
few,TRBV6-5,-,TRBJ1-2,CASSPRDSGYGYTF,TGTGCCAGCAGTCCCAGGGATTCCGGCTATGGCTACACCTTC
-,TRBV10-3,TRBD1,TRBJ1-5,CATQNTTGANQPQHF,TGTGCCACCCAGAACACTACAGGGGCGAATCAGCCCCAGCATTTT
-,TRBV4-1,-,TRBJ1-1,CASRIGGGNTEAFF,TGCGCCAGCCGGATAGGCGGGGGGAACACTGAAGCTTTCTTT
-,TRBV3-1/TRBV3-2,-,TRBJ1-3,CASSQDVRGNTIYF,TGTGCCAGCAGCCAAGATGTCAGGGGAAACACCATATATTTT
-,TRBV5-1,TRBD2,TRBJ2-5,CASSSRGARPQETQYF,TGCGCCAGCAGCTCGCGGGGGGCCCGGCCCCAAGAGACCCAGTACTTC
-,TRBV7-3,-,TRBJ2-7,CASSSGAGGNYEQYF,TGTGCCAGCAGCTCTGGGGCAGGGGGGAATTACGAGCAGTACTTC
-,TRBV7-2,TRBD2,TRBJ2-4,CASSLLAGVGNIQYF,TGTGCCAGCAGCTTGCTAGCGGGAGTAGGAAACATTCAGTACTTC
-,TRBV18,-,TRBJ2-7,CASSPATVPTSYEQYF,TGTGCCAGCTCACCGGCGACAGTACCGACCTCCTACGAGCAGTACTTC
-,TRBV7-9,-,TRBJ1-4,CASSPPLPPTNEKLFF,TGTGCCAGCAGCCCCCCTCTTCCCCCAACTAATGAAAAACTGTTTTTT
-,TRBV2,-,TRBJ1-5,CASSESLSPYSNQPQHF,TGTGCCAGCAGTGAAAGCCTTTCCCCTTATAGCAATCAGCCCCAGCATTTT
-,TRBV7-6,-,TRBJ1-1,CASSQEGGTLNTEAFF,TGTGCCAGCAGCCAGGAAGGGGGTACCTTGAACACTGAAGCTTTCTTT
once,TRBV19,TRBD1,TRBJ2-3,CASSRITGGSTDTQYF,TGTGCCAGTAGTAGGATCACAGGGGGTTCAACAGATACGCAGTATTTT
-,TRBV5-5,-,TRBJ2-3,CASSSGVEDTDTQYF,TGTGCCAGCAGCTCCGGAGTGGAGGACACAGATACGCAGTATTTT
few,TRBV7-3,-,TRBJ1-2,CASSFKGKGDGYTF,TGTGCCAGCAGTTTTAAGGGTAAGGGGGACGGCTACACCTTC
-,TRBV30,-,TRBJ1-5,CAWSQGNQPQHF,TGTGCCTGGAGTCAGGGGAATCAGCCCCAGCATTTT
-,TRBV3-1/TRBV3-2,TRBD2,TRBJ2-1,CASSSSGGTYNEQFF,TGTGCCAGTTCTTCTAGCGGGGGAACCTACAATGAGCAGTTCTTC
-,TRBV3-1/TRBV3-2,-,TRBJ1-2,CASSQVASSYGYTF,TGTGCCAGCAGCCAAGTAGCGTCGTCCTATGGCTACACCTTC